This TCR beta chain was captured by sequencing in a study of CD8 T cells in Susac syndrome. Background on the study: Active disease was present in more than five of the sequenced Susac syndrome patients, and remission in fewer than ten. Broader study findings: In its TCR sequencing and HLA analysis, the study acknowledged that the number of individuals was relatively small. The study identified around fifteen and five Susac-specific public clones in total CD8+ and CD8+ TEMRA repertoires.

This clonotype turned up a few times. Its antigen remains unknown. Negative isolation yielded CD4+ and CD8+ T cells, and FACS enriched TEMRA cells. With random hexamers, about 0.45 to 1 ug RNA was reverse transcribed. Each CDR3 protein is one row after TCRdb ran MiXCR on the immunoSEQ multiplex PCR reads. Counted here are 120,000 or so distinct CDR3 sequences, about 93% occurring once; the ten biggest clones make up about 0.28%. This TCR was sampled from a human donor with Susac syndrome. Input material: CD8+ T cells from PBMCs.

CDR3 in DNA: TGTGCCAGCAGCCAAGAGGACACTGAAGCTTTCTTT. Amino acid sequence: CASSQEDTEAFF. The chain couples TRBV14 to TRBJ1-1; no clear D. The V end lost 0 bases, the J end lost 3 bases, and 2 bases lay between the germline ends. In germline, CDR1 is SGHDN, CDR2 FVKESK. The CDR3 runs to 12 residues.